A single sample gave rise to the 14 T cell receptor beta chains below, sequenced in a study of blood T cells in healthy people across ages. Primers used in a second PCR of about 7 to 12 cycles were a sample-barcoded 5' primer and a J-beta primer mix. Each CDR3 protein gets one entry after TCRdb re-called the 5' RACE reads with MiXCR. The table records 600,000 or so distinct CDR3 sequences, roughly 31% of them present only once. Material for sequencing was blood. These receptors were obtained from a woman of 80 years or more in good health.

In the case of this clonotype: Being one base from a much bigger clone, this may be a read error. This chain connects TRBV2 to TRBJ2-5; 10 positions match TRBD2. The CDR3 spans 16 residues. Trimming removed 4 bases from V and 7 bases from J; junction bases left unmatched: 12. Per germline, CDR1 SNHLY and CDR2 FYNNEI. As DNA, the CDR3 is TGTGCCAGCAGTGGGACGACTAGCGGGTACCAGATGACCCAGTACTTC. It codes for CASSGTTSGYQMTQYF.

V usage is TRBV11-2 and J usage is TRBJ2-5; D is perhaps TRBD2 (6 bases). The V and J ends lost 5 bases and 11 bases respectively, with 21 bases between them. Germline CDR1 reads SGHAT; CDR2 reads FQNNGV. The CDR3 totals 14 residues. The CDR3 region is CASSPSGDLNEQYF. In nucleotides, the CDR3 is TGTGCCAGCAGCCCGTCGGGGGACCTAAATGAGCAGTACTTC.

At least ten counts were recorded for this clonotype. The chain couples TRBV11-2 to TRBJ2-3, with 9 nucleotides matching TRBD2. This CDR3 has 15 residues. Per germline, CDR1 SGHAT and CDR2 FQNNGV. V lost 6 bases and J lost 1; bases outside the gene matches: 5. The CDR3 DNA follows: TGTGCCAGCAGATTCAGCGGGGGGCGCACAGATACGCAGTATTTT. As protein: CASRFSGGRTDTQYF.

This clonotype has more than one count but fewer than ten. The chain combines TRBV7-2 with TRBJ1-5; TRBD1 agrees at 11 bases. This CDR3 spans 15 amino acids. The V segment lost 5 bases and the J segment 7 bases; nucleotides outside the gene matches: 7. Germline CDR1 is SGHTA and CDR2 is FQGNSA. The CDR3 spells CASSGGTGGGQPQHF. The CDR3 nucleotides read TGTGCCAGCAGCGGGGGGACAGGGGGGGGACAGCCCCAGCATTTT.

The chain links TRBV6-6 to TRBJ1-2; 7 nucleotides line up with TRBD1. The V segment lost 5 bases and the J segment 4 bases; nucleotides outside the gene matches: 7. The CDR3 consists of 14 residues. Per the germline V gene, CDR1 is MNHNY and CDR2 is SVGAGI (reference sequence). Here the CDR3 reads CASSPGQVGYGYTF. CDR3 sequence (DNA): TGTGCCAGCAGTCCCGGACAGGTCGGCTATGGCTACACCTTC.

This clonotype showed up just a few times. The rearrangement uses TRBV19 and TRBJ2-1; possibly TRBD1 for D (7 bases). Germline values: CDR1 LNHDA, CDR2 SQIVND (reference sequence). This CDR3 has 13 amino acids. V was trimmed by 6 bases and J by 8 bases, leaving 14 bases between them. The DNA for the CDR3 is TGTGCCAGTAGCAGGGGGGCTAAGTATGAGCAGTTCTTC. It yields the protein CASSRGAKYEQFF. The whole variable domain, remainder taken from reference TRBV19 and TRBJ2-1, is DGGITQSPKYLFRKEGQNVTLSCEQNLNHDAMYWYRQDPGQGLRLIYYSQIVNDFQKGDIAEGYSVSREKKESFPLTVTSAQKNPTAFYLCASSRGAKYEQFFGPGTRLTVL.

Comment on this clonotype: A single base separates this from a much larger clone, so it may be a read error. The chain recombines TRBV4-1 with TRBJ2-1; D is unclear. The J call may be mistaken, given a closer DNA end match to TRBJ2-7. This CDR3 contains 17 residues. From germline, CDR1 is MGHRA and CDR2 YSYEKL. CDR3 coding DNA: TGCGCCAGCAGCCCTCCCCTTCACTTCCACTCCTACAATGAGCAGTACTTC. This encodes CASSPPLHFHSYNEQYF.

The chain carries TRBV5-1 and TRBJ1-1; D may be TRBD1 (5 bases). CDR3 length equals 14 residues. Trimming took off 6 bases at V and 4 bases at J, with 16 bases between the two ends. Germline-derived CDR1 and CDR2 are SGHRS and YFSETQ. Written as DNA, the CDR3 is TGCGCCAGCACGCAGGGTACAGGCGGCACTGAAGCTTTCTTT. It codes for CASTQGTGGTEAFF.

The gene calls are TRBV7-2 and TRBJ1-6; 7 bases are a match to TRBD1. Per the germline V gene, CDR1 is SGHTA and CDR2 is FQGNSA. Trimming at V came to 5 bases and at J to 7 bases, leaving 8 bases not matched to a gene. CDR3 size: 15 residues. CDR3 coding DNA: TGTGCCAGCAGCACTCTCGACAGGGCCAATTCACCCCTCCACTTT. It translates to CASSTLDRANSPLHF.

The chain combines TRBV20-1 with TRBJ2-5, with 10 bases that match TRBD2. J was trimmed by 2 bases and V by 3 bases; bases with no gene match: 9. There are 16 residues in the CDR3. Germline V CDR1 and CDR2: DFQATT, SNEGSKA (reference sequence). CDR3 residues: CSASRLAGPEQETQYF. In DNA form, the CDR3 reads TGCAGTGCTAGTCGACTAGCGGGCCCAGAACAAGAGACCCAGTACTTC.

This clonotype was picked up many times. The rearrangement uses TRBV24-1 and TRBJ2-7; D perhaps matches TRBD1 (5 bases). CDR1 is KGHDR and CDR2 is SFDVKD in the germline V gene. With 4 bases removed from V and 2 bases from J, the gap between germline ends came to 11 bases. This CDR3 contains 14 residues. The CDR3 region has the DNA TGTGCCACCAGTGAGTCCAGGGTACCCTACGAGCAGTACTTC. Translation: CATSESRVPYEQYF.

This clonotype was found many times. CDR3 amino acids: CASSYSTRQGSYNSPLHF. The CDR3, as DNA: TGTGCCAGCAGTTATTCCACTCGACAGGGATCCTATAATTCACCCCTCCACTTT. The V and J genes are TRBV6-5 and TRBJ1-6; TRBD1 matches 7 bases. The CDR3 extends over 18 amino acids. J gave up 1 base and V 3 bases, and 9 bases lay outside the gene matches. Germline values: CDR1 MNHEY, CDR2 SVGAGI.

The J gene is TRBJ2-3, the V gene TRBV7-9; TRBD2 aligns across 8 bases. The CDR3 has 15 amino acids. Germline V gene sequence: CDR1 SEHNR, CDR2 FQNEAQ (reference sequence). V dropped 5 bases and J dropped 5; count of bases not matched to a gene: 9. CDR3 region: CASSQQRAGGDTQYF. DNA of the CDR3: TGTGCCAGCAGCCAACAGCGGGCGGGGGGAGATACGCAGTATTTT.

This clonotype was seen ten or more times. The chain combines TRBV4-3 with TRBJ2-7; TRBD1 is a possible D gene (6 bases). The germline V and J ends were trimmed by 3 bases and 6 bases, with 18 bases remaining between them. The CDR3 extends over 15 amino acids. Per germline, CDR1 LGHNA and CDR2 YSLEER. CDR3: CASSQEPGQTFEQYF. The CDR3 bases are TGCGCCAGCAGCCAGGAACCGGGACAAACTTTCGAGCAGTACTTC.